The TCR beta chain under discussion was sequenced for a study of cytotoxic CD8 clonotypes in ibrutinib-treated CLL. Depths of 1 in 200,000 to 1 in 1 million T cells were the sequencing target. The protocol was immunoSEQ multiplex PCR, while the TCRdb copy is restricted to in-frame clones and leaves out a portion. The profile shows approximately 330,000 clones, more than 65% of them singletons. This clone was detected a few times. The germline gives CDR1 MNHEY, CDR2 SMNVEV (reference sequence). Trimming removed 3 bases at V and 5 bases at J, with 1 base between. The CDR3 length is 10 residues. This clonotype originated in a human donor with chronic lymphocytic leukemia. This chain uses TRBV27 with TRBJ2-5; no clear D. Sequencing used PBMCs, obtained before ibrutinib treatment. The CDR3 sequence is CASSLETQYF. The CDR3 DNA sequence: TGTGCCAGCAGTTTGGAGACCCAGTACTTC.